The 32 T cell receptor beta chains below all came from one sample that was sequenced in a study of shared clonotypes between healthy human individuals. Only in-frame clones appear in the TCRdb table, and some are missing; sequencing was by immunoSEQ multiplex PCR. Of more than 2,000,000 clones in the sample, more than 85% were seen once. What was sequenced was naive CD4+ T cells from PBMCs. Subset here: CD45RA+ positively selected. Receptor source: a man in his late teens or twenties in good health. Some clones in this sample may be carry-over from other donors' samples.

This chain joins TRBV6-5 and TRBJ1-1; no definite D call. Germline-derived CDR1 and CDR2 are MNHEY and SVGAGI. CDR3 length equals 13 residues. The germline V and J ends were trimmed by 5 bases and 7 bases, with 14 bases remaining between them. The CDR3 DNA follows: TGTGCCAGCAGTCCCCGGGAGGAGCTTGAAGCTTTCTTT. As protein: CASSPREELEAFF.

This chain connects TRBV29-1 to TRBJ1-3, with 9 positions matching TRBD1. Germline loops: CDR1 SQVTM, CDR2 ANQGSEA. J lost 6 bases, V lost 6 bases, and 6 bases had no gene match. CDR3 length: 13 residues. The CDR3 DNA reads TGCAGCGTACGACAGGGGGGCGAAAACACCATATATTTT. Encoded protein: CSVRQGGENTIYF.

The chain links TRBV6-6 to TRBJ2-1, with D possibly being TRBD2 (6 bases). Trimming took 6 bases from V and 1 from J, leaving 16 bases between them. This CDR3 is built from 16 residues. CDR1 MNHNY and CDR2 SVGAGI come from the germline V gene (reference sequence). CDR3 sequence: CASSPGVGGSYNEQFF. The DNA of the CDR3 is TGTGCCAGCAGCCCCGGGGTGGGGGGTTCCTACAATGAGCAGTTCTTC.

The chain carries TRBV5-1 and TRBJ2-7, with TRBD2 matching 11 bases. The CDR3 contains 18 residues. Germline loops: CDR1 SGHRS, CDR2 YFSETQ. Losses at the gene ends were 5 bases for V and 0 bases for J; bases not matched to a gene: 13. CDR3 coding DNA: TGCGCCAGCAGGGCGGGACTAGCGGATCCCTTTAGCTCCTACGAGCAGTACTTC. Encoded protein: CASRAGLADPFSSYEQYF.

This chain links TRBV28 with TRBJ2-7, with a tentative D call TRBD2 (5 bases). The CDR3 has 13 residues. Germline V gives CDR1 MDHEN, CDR2 SYDVKM. Trimming removed 3 bases at V and 3 bases at J, with 9 bases between. CDR3 bases: TGTGCCAGCAGTTTGAGAGGGATCTACGAGCAGTACTTC. This sequence encodes CASSLRGIYEQYF.

V gene TRBV2 combines with J gene TRBJ2-3, with 15 bases aligning to TRBD2. V was clipped by 6 bases and J by 3 bases; unmatched bases: 4. The CDR3 consists of 16 residues. Per the germline V gene, CDR1 is SNHLY and CDR2 is FYNNEI. The CDR3 here is CASRQGLAGGTDTQYF. The CDR3 DNA sequence: TGTGCCAGCAGACAGGGACTAGCGGGAGGAACAGATACGCAGTATTTT.

As for this clone: The sample carries other DNA sequences with the same CDR3. V and J are TRBV6-1 and TRBJ2-7; D unclear. Per germline, CDR1 MNHNS and CDR2 SASEGT. The CDR3 consists of 11 residues. With 4 bases removed from V and 4 bases from J, the gap between germline ends came to 5 bases. The CDR3: CASSANYEQYF. The DNA of the CDR3 is TGTGCCAGCAGTGCCAATTACGAGCAGTACTTC.

For this clone: Other DNA sequences in the same sample also yield this CDR3. V gene TRBV2 combines with J gene TRBJ2-3; D call uncertain. V was cut by 6 bases and J by 5 bases, with 3 bases left in between. CDR1 SNHLY and CDR2 FYNNEI come from the germline V gene. CDR3 size: 10 residues. CDR3 protein: CASSVDTQYF. Written as DNA, the CDR3 is TGTGCCAGCAGCGTAGATACGCAGTATTTT.

The chain employs TRBV2 and TRBJ2-3; no clear D gene. Germline V lookup: CDR1 SNHLY, CDR2 FYNNEI. Deletions cut 5 bases from V and 3 bases from J, with 12 bases between. The CDR3 extends over 14 amino acids. The CDR3 reads CASSKAVGTDTQYF. CDR3 in DNA: TGTGCCAGCAGTAAGGCTGTAGGTACAGATACGCAGTATTTT.

This chain joins TRBV5-5 and TRBJ1-2; weak D call: TRBD1 (5 bases). Germline V gene data show CDR1 as SGHKS and CDR2 as YYEKEE (reference sequence). V dropped 0 bases and J dropped 7 bases, with 16 bases sitting between them. The CDR3 sequence is 15 residues long. Written as DNA, the CDR3 is TGTGCCAGCAGCTTGGCCGCGGGACCTTCGGGTGGCTACACCTTC. Its translation: CASSLAAGPSGGYTF. Full variable domain (missing parts from reference TRBV5-5 and TRBJ1-2): DAGVTQSPTHLIKTRGQQVTLRCSPISGHKSVSWYQQVLGQGPQFIFQYYEKEERGRGNFPDRFSARQFPNYSSELNVNALLLGDSALYLCASSLAAGPSGGYTFGSGTRLTVV.

Turning to this clone: Distinct nucleotide sequences in the sample also encode this CDR3. The chain uses TRBV19 and TRBJ2-3; D is unclear. The germline V and J ends were trimmed by 4 bases and 1 base, with 3 bases remaining between them. The CDR3 length is 12 residues. Per germline, CDR1 LNHDA and CDR2 SQIVND (reference sequence). Here the CDR3 reads CASSSRTDTQYF. The DNA of the CDR3 is TGTGCCAGTAGTAGTCGCACAGATACGCAGTATTTT. The variable domain in full, with the rest retrieved from reference TRBV19 and TRBJ2-3, is DGGITQSPKYLFRKEGQNVTLSCEQNLNHDAMYWYRQDPGQGLRLIYYSQIVNDFQKGDIAEGYSVSREKKESFPLTVTSAQKNPTAFYLCASSSRTDTQYFGPGTRLTVL.

Concerning this clone itself: This sample also contains other DNA sequences that code for the same CDR3. The rearrangement joins TRBV5-1 to TRBJ2-5; 7 nucleotides agree with TRBD1. Germline V gene data show CDR1 as SGHRS and CDR2 as YFSETQ. The length of the CDR3 is 14 residues. The V gene end was trimmed by 0 bases and the J gene end by 5 bases; junction bases not matched to a gene: 4. The CDR3 here is CASSLEGGAETQYF. DNA for the CDR3: TGCGCCAGCAGCTTGGAAGGGGGCGCGGAGACCCAGTACTTC.

The chain carries TRBV7-8 and TRBJ2-2, with no clear D. Trimming took 1 base from V and 9 from J, leaving 18 bases between them. The CDR3 consists of 16 residues. Germline V gene data show CDR1 as SGHVS and CDR2 as FQNEAQ. The DNA for the CDR3 is TGTGCCAGCAGCTTAGTCCTTGCGCGATTTAGGAGGGAGCTGTTTTTT. As protein: CASSLVLARFRRELFF.

This sequence joins TRBV28 and TRBJ2-7; 8 bases line up with TRBD2. V lost 6 bases to trimming and J lost 6 bases; unmatched junction nucleotides: 10. From germline, CDR1 is MDHEN and CDR2 SYDVKM. CDR3 length: 14 amino acids. This chain's CDR3 is CASRPGGGLAEQYF. CDR3 bases: TGTGCCAGCAGACCGGGGGGGGGCCTCGCCGAGCAGTACTTC.

In DNA, the CDR3 is TGTGCCAGCAGCTTAAGGAGGGAGGGAGCGGATGGCTACACCTTC. It is translated as CASSLRREGADGYTF. The chain employs TRBV7-3 and TRBJ1-2; D is uncertain. This CDR3 spans 15 amino acids. CDR1 is SGHTA, CDR2 FQGTGA, per germline. The V and J ends lost 1 base and 6 bases respectively, with 15 bases between them.

The J gene is TRBJ2-7, the V gene TRBV28; a possible D gene is TRBD2 (6 bases). There are 14 residues in the CDR3. Deletions cut 1 base from V and 7 bases from J, with 14 bases between. Germline CDR1 and CDR2: MDHEN and SYDVKM. The CDR3 DNA follows: TGTGCCAGCAGTTTATCCCCGGGACTCGGGGAGCAGTACTTC. Translating it yields CASSLSPGLGEQYF.

This chain links TRBV11-1 with TRBJ1-2; a weak D match, TRBD1 (5 bases). The CDR3 consists of 17 residues. The germline V gene encodes CDR1 SGHAT and CDR2 FQDESV (reference sequence). V gave up 4 bases and J gave up 0 bases, with 18 bases separating them. The CDR3 bases are TGTGCCAGCAGCTGGCCGCAGGGCCCTAAAGCTAACTATGGCTACACCTTC. It specifies CASSWPQGPKANYGYTF.

The genes are TRBV16 and TRBJ2-5; 7 nucleotides agree with TRBD2. V dropped 4 bases and J dropped 4; count of bases not matched to a gene: 12. The CDR3 has 16 residues. Germline lookup yields CDR1 KGHSY and CDR2 FQNENV. Here the CDR3 DNA reads TGTGCCAGCAGCCCCCAACCGGGACGCGGGGGAGAGACCCAGTACTTC. Protein: CASSPQPGRGGETQYF.

This rearrangement joins TRBV29-1 to TRBJ2-2; 7 nucleotides match TRBD1. The CDR3 contains 13 residues. V shed 8 bases, J shed 4 bases, and the junction held 7 bases outside the gene matches. CDR1 is SQVTM and CDR2 is ANQGSEA in the germline V gene. CDR3 sequence: CSTRTGGTGELFF. In nucleotides, the CDR3 is TGCAGCACCAGGACAGGTGGCACCGGGGAGCTGTTTTTT.

The rearrangement links TRBV30 to TRBJ1-6; no clear D gene. The V gene lost 4 bases and the J gene lost 7 bases, with 8 bases spanning the gap. Germline V gene data show CDR1 as GTSNPN and CDR2 as SVGIG (reference sequence). The CDR3 spans 12 residues. The CDR3 DNA reads as TGTGCCTGGAATAGACTCAATTCACCCCTCCACTTT. Amino acids: CAWNRLNSPLHF.

With respect to this clone: Other DNA sequences of this sample code for an identical CDR3. J is TRBJ2-5 and V is TRBV29-1; 7 bases agree with TRBD1. The CDR3 length is 12 residues. With V trimmed by 7 bases and J by 4 bases, 6 bases remained unmatched. The germline CDR1 and CDR2 sequences are SQVTM and ANQGSEA. The CDR3 DNA reads TGCAGCGCAGGGCGGACAGGAGAGACCCAGTACTTC. As protein: CSAGRTGETQYF.

The V and J genes are TRBV7-3 and TRBJ2-5; possibly TRBD1 for D (5 bases). The CDR3 covers 14 residues. CDR1 is SGHTA, CDR2 FQGTGA, per germline. Trimming removed 2 bases from V and 0 bases from J, with 7 bases in between. CDR3 in DNA: TGTGCCAGCAGCTTATCCAGGGACCAAGAGACCCAGTACTTC. Translating it yields CASSLSRDQETQYF. Variable domain in full (rest from reference TRBV7-3 and TRBJ2-5): GAGVSQTPSNKVTEKGKYVELRCDPISGHTALYWYRQSLGQGPEFLIYFQGTGAADDSGLPNDRFFAVRPEGSVSTLKIQRTERGDSAVYLCASSLSRDQETQYFGPGTRLLVL.

Remarks on this clone: This CDR3 is also generated by other DNA sequences in the sample. The chain couples TRBV5-1 to TRBJ2-5, with no clear D. Trimming took 0 bases from V and 1 from J, leaving 7 bases between them. From germline, CDR1 is SGHRS and CDR2 YFSETQ. CDR3 length: 14 residues. CDR3 protein: CASSLGSGQETQYF. In nucleotides, the CDR3 is TGCGCCAGCAGCTTGGGGTCGGGCCAAGAGACCCAGTACTTC.

The chain recombines TRBV18 with TRBJ2-1; D perhaps matches TRBD2 (6 bases). The CDR3 contains 16 residues. Trimming removed 2 bases at V and 0 bases at J, with 11 bases between. Germline assignment: CDR1 KGHSH and CDR2 LQKENI. CDR3 nucleotides: TGTGCCAGCTCACCAGGGACTTCAAGCTCCTACAATGAGCAGTTCTTC. This translates into CASSPGTSSSYNEQFF.

V gene TRBV27 combines with J gene TRBJ2-1, with D perhaps matching TRBD1 or TRBD2 (6 bases each). The germline V and J ends were trimmed by 2 bases and 2 bases, with 7 bases remaining between them. This CDR3 has 14 amino acids. Germline assignment: CDR1 MNHEY and CDR2 SMNVEV (reference sequence). CDR3 amino acids: CASSLRGAYNEQFF. The CDR3 DNA reads TGTGCCAGCAGTTTAAGGGGGGCCTACAATGAGCAGTTCTTC.

This clone came up once. This sample includes further DNA sequences coding for the same CDR3. V and J are TRBV9 and TRBJ1-3; 10 bases are shared with TRBD1. There are 16 residues in the CDR3. The germline gives CDR1 SGDLS, CDR2 YYNGEE. The trim removed 0 bases at V and 2 bases at J, leaving 2 bases unmatched. The CDR3 coding sequence is TGTGCCAGCAGCGTAGGAGACAGGGGGCCTGGAAACACCATATATTTT. Translation gives CASSVGDRGPGNTIYF.

The chain links TRBV4-3 to TRBJ2-1, with D perhaps assigned TRBD1 or TRBD2 (6 bases each). The V gene's germline CDR1 is LGHNA and CDR2 YSLEER. The ends were cut back, 0 bases at V and 4 bases at J, with 16 bases in the middle. The CDR3 extends over 17 amino acids. For the CDR3, the DNA is TGCGCCAGCAGCCAAGATCTGTCGAGGGGGGCGTACAATGAGCAGTTCTTC. This gives the protein CASSQDLSRGAYNEQFF.

The chain is built from TRBV5-4 and TRBJ2-7, with no clear D. The CDR3 has 11 residues. Germline V gene sequence: CDR1 SGHNT, CDR2 YYREEE (reference sequence). With 4 bases removed from V and 6 bases from J, the gap between germline ends came to 8 bases. The DNA of the CDR3 is TGTGCCAGCAGCGCCGCCCGCGAGCAGTACTTC. Residues: CASSAAREQYF.

The rearrangement joins TRBV6-4 to TRBJ1-1, with 12 bases matching TRBD1. The germline gives CDR1 MRHNA, CDR2 SNTAGT. This CDR3 region has 15 residues. V was pared by 6 bases and J by 4 bases, with 6 bases of the junction left unmatched. The CDR3 sequence: CASRGQGAGGTEAFF. CDR3 nucleotides: TGTGCCAGCAGGGGACAGGGGGCAGGGGGCACTGAAGCTTTCTTT.

This CDR3 is CASSYARQGSYNEQFF. For the CDR3, the DNA is TGTGCCAGCAGTTACGCGCGACAGGGTTCCTACAATGAGCAGTTCTTC. The chain recombines TRBV6-5 with TRBJ2-1, with 7 nucleotides matching TRBD1. CDR1 and CDR2 (germline): MNHEY, SVGAGI. The CDR3 covers 16 residues. V lost 2 bases and J lost 1; bases outside the gene matches: 5.

This clone has a single count. V and J are TRBV27 and TRBJ2-5; the D gene is possibly TRBD2 (6 bases). V lost 4 bases and J lost 5, with 11 bases in between. The CDR3 contains 13 residues. Germline V gives CDR1 MNHEY, CDR2 SMNVEV (reference sequence). The CDR3 region is CASSWRGHETQYF. In DNA form, the CDR3 reads TGTGCCAGCAGTTGGAGGGGTCACGAGACCCAGTACTTC.

The chain employs TRBV4-1 and TRBJ2-3; TRBD2 agrees at 7 bases. CDR1 is MGHRA, CDR2 YSYEKL, per germline. V was clipped by 4 bases and J by 5 bases; unmatched bases: 12. The CDR3 sequence is 16 residues long. In DNA form, the CDR3 reads TGCGCCAGCAGCCCCAAAAGGTGGGGGGAGGGAGATACGCAGTATTTT. It translates to CASSPKRWGEGDTQYF.